Following are 17 T cell receptor beta chains from one sample sequenced in a study of shared clonotypes between healthy human individuals. Clones were read by immunoSEQ multiplex PCR, and TCRdb kept only the in-frame ones, dropping some. The top ten clones hold about a tenth of a sample with approximately 320,000 clones, around two thirds of them seen once. What was sequenced was memory CD4+ T cells sorted from blood. Stated subset: CD45RA-negative fraction. Receptors originate from a man aged 30-40 years in good health.

This clone was detected many times. This chain connects TRBV19 to TRBJ2-3; possibly TRBD1 for D (5 bases). Germline assignment: CDR1 LNHDA and CDR2 SQIVND (reference sequence). The CDR3 totals 16 residues. V lost 6 bases to trimming and J lost 5 bases, with 21 bases between them. The chain's CDR3 is CASRNQTAPSQDTQYF. The CDR3 DNA sequence: TGTGCCAGTAGGAACCAGACAGCGCCGAGTCAAGATACGCAGTATTTT.

The chain recombines TRBV2 with TRBJ1-2; 8 bases line up with TRBD1. Germline-derived CDR1 and CDR2 are SNHLY and FYNNEI. The CDR3 is made up of 17 amino acids. J gave up 0 bases and V 0 bases, and 6 bases lay outside the gene matches. CDR3 region: CASSEAGTGYANYGYTF. CDR3 coding DNA: TGTGCCAGCAGTGAAGCGGGGACAGGCTACGCTAACTATGGCTACACCTTC.

The chain has TRBV11-2 and TRBJ2-3; TRBD1 might be the D (5 bases). Trimming removed 0 bases from V and 2 bases from J, with 9 bases in between. The CDR3 is 15 residues long. Germline CDR1 and CDR2: SGHAT and FQNNGV. The DNA of the CDR3 is TGTGCCAGCAGCTTAGATCGCAGGGACACAGATACGCAGTATTTT. Translation: CASSLDRRDTDTQYF.

The V call is TRBV28, the J call TRBJ2-1; 10 positions match TRBD2. The length of the CDR3 is 18 residues. With V trimmed by 5 bases and J by 0 bases, 10 bases remained unmatched. The germline gives CDR1 MDHEN, CDR2 SYDVKM. This CDR3 is CASSRPIAGGLSYNEQFF. For the CDR3, the DNA is TGTGCCAGCAGTCGGCCTATAGCGGGAGGTCTCTCCTACAATGAGCAGTTCTTC.

The chain uses TRBV5-1 and TRBJ2-7, with D hard to call. The CDR3 runs to 14 residues. Trimming took 2 bases from V and 0 from J, leaving 9 bases between them. The germline V gene has CDR1 SGHRS and CDR2 YFSETQ. CDR3 amino acids: CASSLTESSYEQYF. The CDR3 DNA reads TGCGCCAGCAGCTTAACAGAGAGCTCCTACGAGCAGTACTTC.

This clone has just a few counts. The J gene is TRBJ2-7, the V gene TRBV29-1, with D tentatively TRBD1 (6 bases). V was clipped by 7 bases and J by 7 bases, with 17 bases between them. Looked up from germline, CDR1 is SQVTM and CDR2 is ANQGSEA. The CDR3 spans 12 residues. CDR3 nucleotides: TGCAGCGGGGCATTGGGGGCGCGGGAGCAGTACTTC. As protein: CSGALGAREQYF.

In its sample, this clone was seen many times. The V call is TRBV15, the J call TRBJ2-2; D is unresolved. Germline CDR1 reads LNHNV; CDR2 reads YYDKDF (reference sequence). The CDR3 is 15 residues long. The ends were cut back, 5 bases at V and 3 bases at J, with 13 bases in the middle. The CDR3 protein is CATSSRTVHTGELFF. CDR3 bases: TGTGCCACCAGCTCCCGGACGGTCCACACCGGGGAGCTGTTTTTT.

The J gene is TRBJ1-4, the V gene TRBV30, with TRBD1 identical over 9 bases. The V segment lost 8 bases and the J segment 8 bases; nucleotides outside the gene matches: 15. Germline V gene data show CDR1 as GTSNPN and CDR2 as SVGIG (reference sequence). This CDR3 region has 15 residues. The CDR3 sequence: CAHTNPGQGWEKLFF. The CDR3 DNA sequence: TGTGCCCATACGAATCCGGGACAGGGTTGGGAAAAACTGTTTTTT. Looking up the rest from reference TRBV30 and TRBJ1-4 gives the full variable domain: SQTIHQWPATLVQPVGSPLSLECTVEGTSNPNLYWYRQAAGRGLQLLFYSVGIGQISSEVPQNLSASRPQDRQFILSSKKLLLSDSGFYLCAHTNPGQGWEKLFFGSGTQLSVL.

Notes on this clone: Other DNA sequences in the sample encode the same CDR3. The chain carries TRBV18 and TRBJ1-3, with D possibly TRBD1 on 5 matching bases. With 6 bases removed from V and 2 bases from J, the gap between germline ends came to 8 bases. The CDR3 is 13 amino acids. Germline lookup yields CDR1 KGHSH and CDR2 LQKENI. CDR3 region: CASSRETGNTIYF. CDR3 sequence (DNA): TGTGCCAGCTCCAGGGAAACTGGAAACACCATATATTTT. The complete variable domain, with remaining parts taken from reference TRBV18 and TRBJ1-3, reads NAGVMQNPRHLVRRRGQEARLRCSPMKGHSHVYWYRQLPEEGLKFMVYLQKENIIDESGMPKERFSAEFPKEGPSILRIQQVVRGDSAAYFCASSRETGNTIYFGEGSWLTVV.

The chain has TRBV10-2 and TRBJ1-4, with a weak D call TRBD1 (5 bases). This CDR3 has 12 amino acids. In germline, CDR1 is WSHSY, CDR2 SAAADI. Trimming removed 6 bases from V and 5 bases from J, with 7 bases in between. Written as DNA, the CDR3 is TGCGCCAGCAGCACAGGAAATGAAAAACTGTTTTTT. This codes for CASSTGNEKLFF.

The rearrangement joins TRBV7-9 to TRBJ2-1; D unclear. The CDR3 runs 14 residues. Germline CDR1 and CDR2: SEHNR and FQNEAQ (reference sequence). Trimming took 2 bases from V and 8 from J, leaving 13 bases between them. This chain's CDR3 is CASSLIPNSDEQFF. CDR3 coding DNA: TGTGCCAGCAGCTTAATCCCCAACTCCGATGAGCAGTTCTTC.

The sample holds a few counts of this clone. V is TRBV10-2 and J is TRBJ1-4; D is unclear. Germline loops: CDR1 WSHSY, CDR2 SAAADI. The CDR3 is 14 amino acids. V was shortened by 2 bases and J by 10 bases, with 14 bases between the two germline ends. The CDR3 DNA sequence: TGCGCCAGCAGTGAGCAACTAGGGTTTGGAAAACTGTTTTTT. This translates into CASSEQLGFGKLFF.

This chain uses TRBV18 with TRBJ1-5; no reliable D call. CDR1 and CDR2 (germline): KGHSH, LQKENI. The CDR3 covers 14 residues. Trimming removed 5 bases at V and 2 bases at J, with 10 bases between. The DNA for the CDR3 is TGTGCCAGCTCAAGCCTAGAACGCAATCAGCCCCAGCATTTT. Translation gives CASSSLERNQPQHF.

The chain uses TRBV5-1 and TRBJ2-1; 8 bases fit TRBD2. Trimming cost V 0 bases and J 1 base; bases outside gene matches: 3. CDR1 and CDR2 (germline): SGHRS, YFSETQ. CDR3 length: 16 amino acids. CDR3 bases: TGCGCCAGCAGCTTGGGATCTAGCGGGTCCTACAATGAGCAGTTCTTC. Its protein product is CASSLGSSGSYNEQFF. Complete variable domain (other parts from reference TRBV5-1 and TRBJ2-1): KAGVTQTPRYLIKTRGQQVTLSCSPISGHRSVSWYQQTPGQGLQFLFEYFSETQRNKGNFPGRFSGRQFSNSRSEMNVSTLELGDSALYLCASSLGSSGSYNEQFFGPGTRLTVL.

This clone was seen at least ten times. The rearrangement links TRBV7-3 to TRBJ2-1; D unclear. This CDR3 has 14 amino acids. Germline V gives CDR1 SGHTA, CDR2 FQGTGA. Trimming cost V 5 bases and J 2 bases, with 10 bases left between them. The CDR3 sequence: CASSEGPTYNEQFF. The CDR3 DNA sequence: TGTGCCAGCAGCGAAGGACCTACCTACAATGAGCAGTTCTTC. Using reference TRBV7-3 and TRBJ2-1 for the parts outside the CDR3, the full variable domain is GAGVSQTPSNKVTEKGKYVELRCDPISGHTALYWYRQSLGQGPEFLIYFQGTGAADDSGLPNDRFFAVRPEGSVSTLKIQRTERGDSAVYLCASSEGPTYNEQFFGPGTRLTVL.

The chain links TRBV27 to TRBJ2-1; TRBD2 is a possible D gene (6 bases). Germline V lookup: CDR1 MNHEY, CDR2 SMNVEV (reference sequence). Trimming removed 3 bases at V and 5 bases at J, with 14 bases between. CDR3 length: 15 residues. The chain's CDR3 is CASSFRGAIDNEQFF. CDR3 bases: TGTGCCAGCAGTTTTCGCGGGGCAATTGACAATGAGCAGTTCTTC.

This clone was seen many times. The chain combines TRBV5-1 with TRBJ2-7, with 7 nucleotides matching TRBD1. Trimming at V came to 3 bases and at J to 9 bases, leaving 6 bases not matched to a gene. The CDR3 contains 12 residues. The germline CDR1 and CDR2 sequences are SGHRS and YFSETQ. CDR3: CASSWGQNGQYF. The CDR3 nucleotides read TGCGCCAGCAGCTGGGGACAGAACGGGCAGTACTTC.